The rows below give T cell receptor beta chains drawn from one sample of a study of blood T cell repertoires in COVID-19. Measured with immunoSEQ multiplex PCR; TCRdb has only the in-frame clones, and not every one. The table lists 150,000 or so clones, roughly four fifths of them singletons. The sequencing input was peripheral blood. These receptors all come from a human donor with acute or convalescent COVID-19. The donor label of this sample is uncertain. The CDR3 runs from the conserved cysteine through the conserved F or W. The D gene is left open where the match is weak. Rows give clone size only sometimes, using once, few, many, or a class for an expanded clone.

len,d_gene,v_gene,j_gene,abundance,CDR3aa,CDR3nt
15,TRBD1,TRBV25-1,TRBJ1-6,-,CASKGTGGAYSPLHF,TGTGCCAGCAAGGGGACAGGCGGCGCGTATTCACCCCTCCACTTT
15,TRBD1,TRBV10-1,TRBJ1-2,-,CASSEGDSRNGGYTF,TGCGCCAGCAGTGAGGGGGACAGTCGAAATGGCGGCTACACCTTC
16,-,TRBV2,TRBJ1-3,-,CASTGSPGISGNTIYF,TGTGCCAGCACCGGGAGCCCCGGGATCTCTGGAAACACCATATATTTT
19,TRBD1,TRBV6-2/TRBV6-3,TRBJ2-1,once,CASSYPAAHRDRSYNEQFF,TGTGCCAGCAGTTATCCAGCCGCCCACCGGGACAGGTCCTACAATGAGCAGTTCTTC
15,-,TRBV2,TRBJ1-2,-,CASSEAGPVDYGYTF,TGTGCCAGCAGTGAGGCAGGGCCGGTGGACTATGGCTACACCTTC
14,TRBD1,TRBV11-2,TRBJ2-2,once,CASSLTGPTGELFF,TGTGCCAGCAGCCTGACAGGGCCCACCGGGGAGCTGTTTTTT
13,-,TRBV21-1,TRBJ1-3,-,CAPPWAQGNTIYF,-
12,-,TRBV29-1,TRBJ2-5,few,CSVEGLGETQYF,TGCAGCGTCGAGGGCCTGGGGGAGACCCAGTACTTC
17,TRBD2,TRBV3-1/TRBV3-2,TRBJ2-5,-,CASSLRGLAGLQETQYF,TGTGCCAGCAGCCTCCGGGGACTAGCGGGTCTCCAAGAGACCCAGTACTTC
15,TRBD1,TRBV6-1,TRBJ1-6,-,CASSESGQGKLPLHF,TGTGCCAGCAGTGAATCGGGACAGGGAAAGTTACCCCTCCACTTT
14,-,TRBV6-6,TRBJ1-2,-,CASIRDKSNYGYTF,TGTGCCAGCATCCGCGACAAGTCTAACTATGGCTACACCTTC
19,TRBD2,TRBV10-2,TRBJ2-1,-,CASSVPTSGAASSYNEQFF,TGCGCCAGCAGTGTGCCGACTAGCGGGGCAGCGAGCTCCTACAATGAGCAGTTCTTC
14,TRBD1,TRBV7-9,TRBJ1-1,-,CASSRGQGETEAFF,TGTGCCAGCTCACGGGGACAGGGTGAAACTGAAGCTTTCTTT
17,-,TRBV6-6,TRBJ1-5,-,CASSPSRQVVGNQPQHF,TGTGCCAGCAGTCCCTCGAGACAGGTCGTGGGCAATCAGCCCCAGCATTTT
14,-,TRBV4-2,TRBJ2-5,-,CASSRESQGETQYF,TGTGCCAGCAGCCGAGAATCTCAGGGGGAGACCCAGTACTTC
16,-,TRBV5-5,TRBJ1-3,once,CASSLLTRNSGNTIYF,TGTGCCAGCAGCTTGCTGACAAGGAACTCTGGAAACACCATATATTTT
17,-,TRBV21-1,TRBJ2-7,-,CASSTLGQGSYSYEQYF,TGTGCCAGCAGCACTCTAGGACAGGGGTCCTACTCCTACGAGCAGTACTTC
20,-,TRBV21-1,TRBJ1-4,-,CASSKGADRERSGRAEKLFF,TGTGCCAGCAGCAAAGGTGCAGACAGGGAACGATCAGGCCGTGCTGAAAAACTGTTTTTT
11,-,TRBV30,TRBJ1-2,-,CAWSTTYGYTF,TGTGCCTGGTCAACTACCTATGGCTACACCTTC
15,-,TRBV30,TRBJ1-3,-,CAWSVGAFSGNTIYF,TGTGCCTGGAGTGTAGGAGCTTTCTCTGGAAACACCATATATTTT
13,-,TRBV5-1,TRBJ1-1,once,CASSLGGGAEAFF,TGCGCCAGCAGCTTGGGAGGCGGGGCTGAAGCTTTCTTT
16,TRBD2,TRBV11-3,TRBJ2-1,-,CASSWKSGGAYNEQFF,TGTGCCAGCAGCTGGAAGAGCGGGGGGGCCTACAATGAGCAGTTCTTC